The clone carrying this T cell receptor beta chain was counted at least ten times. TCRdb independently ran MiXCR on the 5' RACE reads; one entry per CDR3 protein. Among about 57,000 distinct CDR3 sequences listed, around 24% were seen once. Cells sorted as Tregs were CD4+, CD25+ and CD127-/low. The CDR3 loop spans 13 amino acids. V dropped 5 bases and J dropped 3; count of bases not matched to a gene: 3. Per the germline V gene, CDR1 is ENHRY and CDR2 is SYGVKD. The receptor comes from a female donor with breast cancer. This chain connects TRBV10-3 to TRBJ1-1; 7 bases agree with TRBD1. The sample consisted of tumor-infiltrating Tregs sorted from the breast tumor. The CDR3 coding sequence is TGTGCCATCAGTAGAACAGGGGACACTGAAGCTTTCTTT. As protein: CAISRTGDTEAFF.